These 20 T cell receptor beta chains came from one sample sequenced in a study of blood T cell repertoires in COVID-19. Profiled with immunoSEQ multiplex PCR; TCRdb holds only in-frame clones, not every one. The sample carries fewer than 400,000 clones, roughly 90% recorded once. The sequenced sample was PBMCs or T cells enriched from blood (not recorded which). The receptors derive from a woman aged 30 to 39 who had recovered from COVID-19.

This chain joins TRBV25-1 and TRBJ2-5; perhaps TRBD1 as D (5 bases). The CDR3 runs to 14 residues. CDR1 and CDR2 from the germline V gene are MGHDK and SYGVNS. Trimming shortened V by 3 bases and J by 4 bases, and 12 bases separated the two germline ends. CDR3 coding DNA: TGTGCCAGCAGTGAGGGGCAGGGTGGAGAGACCCAGTACTTC. Translating it yields CASSEGQGGETQYF.

The sample holds one count of this clone. DNA of the CDR3: TGTGCCAGCAGCTTGAGGTCAGGGGGGACTGAAGCTTTCTTT. Protein: CASSLRSGGTEAFF. The chain combines TRBV5-6 with TRBJ1-1, with 7 bases aligning to TRBD1. Looked up from germline, CDR1 is SGHDT and CDR2 is YYEEEE. The CDR3 is made up of 14 amino acids. Trimming took 1 base from V and 5 from J; bases not matched to a gene: 5.

The chain's CDR3 is CATSDRSAGGYNEQFF. In nucleotides, the CDR3 is TGTGCCACCAGTGATCGGTCGGCGGGAGGGTACAATGAGCAGTTCTTC. The J gene is TRBJ2-1, the V gene TRBV24-1, with TRBD2 matching 9 bases. In germline, CDR1 is KGHDR, CDR2 SFDVKD. After removal of 3 bases from V and 4 bases from J, the junction contained 6 bases not matched to a gene. This CDR3 has 16 residues.

The chain joins TRBV7-8 to TRBJ1-6; possibly TRBD1 for D (5 bases). The germline gives CDR1 SGHVS, CDR2 FQNEAQ. V lost 1 base and J 2 bases, leaving 9 bases between the germline ends. There are 16 residues in the CDR3. CDR3 sequence: CASSLEGLAYNSPLHF. The DNA of the CDR3 is TGTGCCAGCAGCTTAGAGGGGCTCGCCTATAATTCACCCCTCCACTTT. Based on the CDR3 plus reference TRBV7-8 and TRBJ1-6, the full variable domain is GAGVSQSPRYKVAKRGQDVALRCDPISGHVSLFWYQQALGQGPEFLTYFQNEAQLDKSGLPSDRFFAERPEGSVSTLKIQRTQQEDSAVYLCASSLEGLAYNSPLHFGNGTRLTVT.

The chain's CDR3 is CASSRDIYNEQFF. CDR3 nucleotide sequence: TGTGCCAGCTCACGGGACATATACAATGAGCAGTTCTTC. The chain has TRBV18 and TRBJ2-1, with TRBD1 as a possible D gene (6 bases). The germline gives CDR1 KGHSH, CDR2 LQKENI. This CDR3 region has 13 residues. V was shortened by 4 bases and J by 4 bases, with 8 bases between the two germline ends. Full variable domain (rest looked up from reference TRBV18 and TRBJ2-1): NAGVMQNPRHLVRRRGQEARLRCSPMKGHSHVYWYRQLPEEGLKFMVYLQKENIIDESGMPKERFSAEFPKEGPSILRIQQVVRGDSAAYFCASSRDIYNEQFFGPGTRLTVL.

About this clone: One end of the junction is discordant with germline, which a read error may explain. V gene TRBV29-1 combines with J gene TRBJ2-7; D is unclear. CDR3 length: 11 residues. CDR1 is SQVTM, CDR2 ANQGSEA, per germline. CDR3 bases: TGCAGCGACGTAAACAGATCCGAGAAGTACTTC. It yields the protein CSDVNRSEKYF.

The CDR3 loop reads CASSQITGDYGYTF. CDR3 coding DNA: TGCGCCAGCAGCCAGATAACAGGGGACTATGGCTACACCTTC. The V call is TRBV4-1, the J call TRBJ1-2, with 7 bases fitting TRBD1. The CDR3 has 14 residues. V shed 3 bases, J shed 3 bases, and the junction held 4 bases outside the gene matches. Germline V lookup: CDR1 MGHRA, CDR2 YSYEKL.

In the case of this clone: The junction departs from the called germline gene at one end, perhaps through a read error. The CDR3 nucleotides read TGTGCCAGCGGTTTGAGAAGAACTAATGAAAAACTGTTTTTT. Residues: CASGLRRTNEKLFF. The chain combines TRBV27 with TRBJ1-4; no definite D call. Germline V CDR1 and CDR2: MNHEY, SMNVEV (reference sequence). The CDR3 is 14 residues long.

The V gene is TRBV19, the J gene TRBJ1-5; 9 nucleotides align to TRBD1. CDR1 is LNHDA, CDR2 SQIVND, per germline (reference sequence). Trimming at V came to 3 bases and at J to 9 bases, leaving 9 bases not matched to a gene. This CDR3 has 15 amino acids. The CDR3 DNA is TGTGCCAGTAGTATCGGGACGGGACAGGGTGCGCCCCAGCATTTT. As protein: CASSIGTGQGAPQHF.

The chain is built from TRBV6-1 and TRBJ2-7, with 12 bases that match TRBD1. Germline V gene data show CDR1 as MNHNS and CDR2 as SASEGT. The J segment lost 4 bases and the V segment lost 3 bases, leaving 7 bases of the junction unmatched. This CDR3 comprises 16 residues. CDR3 nucleotides: TGTGCCAGCAGTGACCGGGACAGGGGGCTATCTTACGAGCAGTACTTC. Its translation: CASSDRDRGLSYEQYF.

The chain recombines TRBV21-1 with TRBJ1-1; the D segment call TRBD1 is taken from the table without a DNA check. TRBV21-1 is a recognized pseudogene. The CDR3 is 15 residues long. The CDR3 DNA sequence: TGTGCCAGCAGCAATAGGACAGGTACGGGCACTGAAGCTTTCTTT. As protein: CASSNRTGTGTEAFF.

This chain connects TRBV18 to TRBJ1-1; 7 bases match TRBD1. The CDR3 spans 14 residues. With V trimmed by 5 bases and J by 4 bases, 7 bases remained unmatched. Germline CDR1 and CDR2: KGHSH and LQKENI. DNA of the CDR3: TGTGCCAGCTCAGCGGTTACAGGGGTCACTGAAGCTTTCTTT. Residues: CASSAVTGVTEAFF.

V usage is TRBV2 and J usage is TRBJ1-5; D unclear. From germline, CDR1 is SNHLY and CDR2 FYNNEI. The CDR3 spans 13 residues. The V and J ends lost 4 bases and 3 bases respectively, with 7 bases between them. For the CDR3, the DNA is TGTGCCAGCAGTGGTCCATCCAATCAGCCCCAGCATTTT. Translating gives CASSGPSNQPQHF. Full variable domain (missing parts from reference TRBV2 and TRBJ1-5): EPEVTQTPSHQVTQMGQEVILRCVPISNHLYFYWYRQILGQKVEFLVSFYNNEISEKSEIFDDQFSVERPDGSNFTLKIRSTKLEDSAMYFCASSGPSNQPQHFGDGTRLSIL.

The chain has TRBV18 and TRBJ2-1; the D gene is possibly TRBD2 (7 bases). Per germline, CDR1 KGHSH and CDR2 LQKENI. CDR3 length: 16 residues. V shed 3 bases and J shed 7 bases, with 19 bases lying between them. CDR3 bases: TGTGCCAGCTCACCGCGAGGGGCGGGGGCAGGGAATGAGCAGTTCTTC. It is translated as CASSPRGAGAGNEQFF. Together with reference TRBV18 and TRBJ2-1, the CDR3 gives the full variable domain: NAGVMQNPRHLVRRRGQEARLRCSPMKGHSHVYWYRQLPEEGLKFMVYLQKENIIDESGMPKERFSAEFPKEGPSILRIQQVVRGDSAAYFCASSPRGAGAGNEQFFGPGTRLTVL.

This clone appeared a few times. The chain is built from TRBV4-1 and TRBJ1-2, with 8 bases identical to TRBD1. J gave up 4 bases and V 1 base, and 5 bases lay outside the gene matches. Germline V lookup: CDR1 MGHRA, CDR2 YSYEKL. The CDR3 covers 15 residues. Written as DNA, the CDR3 is TGCGCCAGCAGCCAAGGGACAGGGAAGGGCTATGGCTACACCTTC. It codes for CASSQGTGKGYGYTF.

In DNA form, the CDR3 reads TGTGCCAGCAGCTTTTGGGGACAGGGTAAAAACATTCAGTACTTC. This encodes CASSFWGQGKNIQYF. The chain recombines TRBV5-4 with TRBJ2-4, with 9 bases fitting TRBD1. Germline trimming cut 2 bases from V and 4 bases from J; bases unmatched to any gene: 4. Germline V gene sequence: CDR1 SGHNT, CDR2 YYREEE (reference sequence). CDR3 size: 15 residues. The full variable domain, its missing parts supplied by reference TRBV5-4 and TRBJ2-4, is ETGVTQSPTHLIKTRGQQVTLRCSSQSGHNTVSWYQQALGQGPQFIFQYYREEENGRGNFPPRFSGLQFPNYSSELNVNALELDDSALYLCASSFWGQGKNIQYFGAGTRLSVL.

CDR3 loop: CSASRVRGRTDTQYF. The CDR3 DNA reads as TGCAGTGCTAGTAGGGTAAGGGGGCGCACAGATACGCAGTATTTT. The gene calls are TRBV20-1 and TRBJ2-3; 7 nucleotides line up with TRBD1. Germline CDR1 DFQATT, CDR2 SNEGSKA (reference sequence). Unmatched junction bases numbered 7, after V lost 3 bases and J lost 1 base. The CDR3 contains 15 residues.

V and J are TRBV7-6 and TRBJ1-3, with no clear D. The germline CDR1 and CDR2 sequences are SGHVS and FNYEAQ. Trimming took 1 base from V and 2 from J, leaving 6 bases between them. CDR3 size: 14 residues. DNA for the CDR3: TGTGCCAGCAGCTTAGGAGGAACTGGAAACACCATATATTTT. This encodes CASSLGGTGNTIYF.

The genes are TRBV5-1 and TRBJ1-4, with D perhaps TRBD1 (5 bases). V lost 0 bases and J 4 bases, leaving 13 bases between the germline ends. The germline V gene encodes CDR1 SGHRS and CDR2 YFSETQ. The CDR3 extends over 16 amino acids. The CDR3 region has the DNA TGCGCCAGCAGCTTGGTCTCAGGGCGCAGTAATGAAAAACTGTTTTTT. This gives the protein CASSLVSGRSNEKLFF.

J is TRBJ2-6 and V is TRBV4-2; D unresolved. From germline, CDR1 is LGHNA and CDR2 YNFKEQ. The CDR3 has 15 residues. The germline V and J ends were trimmed by 0 bases and 2 bases, with 5 bases remaining between them. The CDR3 nucleotides read TGTGCCAGCAGCCAAGATGGAGCTGGGGCCAACGTCCTGACTTTC. Translating gives CASSQDGAGANVLTF.